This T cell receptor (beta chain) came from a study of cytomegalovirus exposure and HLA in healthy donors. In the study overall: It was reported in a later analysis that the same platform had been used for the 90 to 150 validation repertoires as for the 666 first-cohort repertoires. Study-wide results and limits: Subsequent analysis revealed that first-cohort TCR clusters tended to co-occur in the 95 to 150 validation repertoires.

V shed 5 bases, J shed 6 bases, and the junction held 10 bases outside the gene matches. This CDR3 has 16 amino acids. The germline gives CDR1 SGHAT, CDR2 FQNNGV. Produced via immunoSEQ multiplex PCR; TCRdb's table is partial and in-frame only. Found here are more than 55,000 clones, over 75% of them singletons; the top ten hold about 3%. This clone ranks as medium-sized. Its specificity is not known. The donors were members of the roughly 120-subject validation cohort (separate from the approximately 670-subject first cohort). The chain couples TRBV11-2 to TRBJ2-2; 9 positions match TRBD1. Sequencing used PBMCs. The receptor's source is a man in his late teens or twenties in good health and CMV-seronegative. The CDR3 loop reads CASSLSTGGASGELFF. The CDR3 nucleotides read TGTGCCAGCAGCCTTTCAACAGGGGGCGCCTCCGGGGAGCTGTTTTTT.